The 17 T cell receptor beta chains below were found in one sample sequenced in a study of Graves' ophthalmopathy and Graves' hyperthyroidism. TCR beta CDR3 amplification used RNA transcripts. In the first round, RT-PCR was carried out with HTBI primers, and a multiplex PCR formed the second round. TCRdb independently ran MiXCR on the multiplex PCR reads; one entry per CDR3 protein. The data contain hundreds of thousands of distinct CDR3 sequences, roughly 20% of them singletons. Material for sequencing was peripheral blood. These receptors were collected from a woman aged 18-30 years with stable Graves' hyperthyroidism. Some clones in this sample may be carry-over from other donors' samples.

V is TRBV12-3 or TRBV12-4 and J is TRBJ1-1; TRBD1 might be the D (6 bases). V was cut by 3 bases and J by 12 bases, with 14 bases left in between. This CDR3 contains 12 residues. CDR3 protein: CASSLGGGGTFF. The CDR3 coding sequence is TGTGCCAGCAGTTTGGGCGGGGGCGGAACTTTCTTT.

This clonotype was seen many times. The chain's CDR3 is CASSAPSNYGYTF. The CDR3 DNA reads TGTGCCAGCAGCGCCCCCTCTAACTATGGCTACACCTTC. The V gene is TRBV9, the J gene TRBJ1-2; D gene unclear. The CDR3 consists of 13 residues. Germline V lookup: CDR1 SGDLS, CDR2 YYNGEE. V lost 3 bases and J 0 bases, leaving 6 bases between the germline ends.

In its sample, this clonotype was seen many times. This chain joins TRBV20-1 and TRBJ1-2, with D unclear. CDR1 is DFQATT and CDR2 is SNEGSKA in the germline V gene (reference sequence). V lost 3 bases and J 8 bases, leaving 16 bases between the germline ends. The CDR3 contains 13 residues. DNA for the CDR3: TGCAGTGCTAGCAATCCCAGGAGAGAGGGCTACACCTTC. This codes for CSASNPRREGYTF.

This clonotype was recorded at least ten times. The chain joins TRBV5-1 to TRBJ1-1; D is perhaps TRBD1 (5 bases). The CDR3 consists of 16 residues. Trimming pared 0 bases from V and 1 base from J, leaving 13 bases between. Germline V gene data show CDR1 as SGHRS and CDR2 as YFSETQ. Written as DNA, the CDR3 is TGCGCCAGCAGCTTGGCGGGGGTTAACACGAACACTGAAGCTTTCTTT. The encoded protein is CASSLAGVNTNTEAFF.

The chain employs TRBV2 and TRBJ1-6; 9 positions match TRBD1. CDR3 length: 15 residues. The trim removed 6 bases at V and 2 bases at J, leaving 2 bases unmatched. Germline V gene sequence: CDR1 SNHLY, CDR2 FYNNEI. The CDR3 region has the DNA TGTGCCAGCAGCAGGGACAGGGCCTATAATTCACCCCTCCACTTT. The encoded protein is CASSRDRAYNSPLHF.

The chain combines TRBV12-3 or TRBV12-4 with TRBJ1-5, with unresolved D. V was pared by 6 bases and J by 0 bases, with 9 bases between. This CDR3 spans 14 amino acids. The CDR3 reads CASSRSNSNQPQHF. CDR3 bases: TGTGCCAGCAGCCGCTCCAATAGCAATCAGCCCCAGCATTTT.

This chain links TRBV27 with TRBJ2-7; D call uncertain. The CDR3 loop spans 12 amino acids. Trimming left V 6 bases short and J 7 bases short, with 13 bases between. Germline CDR1 MNHEY, CDR2 SMNVEV (reference sequence). The CDR3 DNA reads as TGTGCCAGCAGCTCCCGAAGGGATGAGCAGTACTTC. Translating it yields CASSSRRDEQYF.

V is TRBV18 and J is TRBJ2-5, with 7 bases matching TRBD2. The assigned J gene may be wrong: the sequence end matches TRBJ2-4 better. This CDR3 has 13 amino acids. CDR1 is KGHSH, CDR2 LQKENI, per germline. This CDR3 is CASSALAENIQYF. In nucleotides, the CDR3 is TGTGCCAGCTCGGCTCTAGCGGAAAACATTCAGTACTTC.

There are a few counts of this clonotype. V gene TRBV6-1 combines with J gene TRBJ1-1; TRBD1 matches 8 bases. Germline V CDR1 and CDR2: MNHNS, SASEGT. The CDR3 spans 14 residues. The V segment lost 7 bases and the J segment 0 bases; nucleotides outside the gene matches: 4. The CDR3 sequence: CASTRDRLNTEAFF. CDR3 sequence (DNA): TGTGCCAGCACGCGGGACAGGTTGAACACTGAAGCTTTCTTT.

The V call is TRBV19, the J call TRBJ2-6; D gene unclear. V was trimmed by 2 bases and J by 4 bases, leaving 6 bases between them. From germline, CDR1 is LNHDA and CDR2 SQIVND (reference sequence). The CDR3 is 14 residues long. The CDR3 loop reads CASSIQSGANVLTF. CDR3 DNA sequence: TGTGCCAGTAGTATACAATCAGGGGCCAACGTCCTGACTTTC. Full variable domain (outside the CDR3, taken from reference TRBV19 and TRBJ2-6): DGGITQSPKYLFRKEGQNVTLSCEQNLNHDAMYWYRQDPGQGLRLIYYSQIVNDFQKGDIAEGYSVSREKKESFPLTVTSAQKNPTAFYLCASSIQSGANVLTFGAGSRLTVL.

Ten or more counts support this clonotype. The chain employs TRBV6-5 and TRBJ2-7; the match to TRBD1 covers 7 bases. Losses at the gene ends were 2 bases for V and 3 bases for J; bases not matched to a gene: 1. Germline loops: CDR1 MNHEY, CDR2 SVGAGI. There are 13 residues in the CDR3. This CDR3 reads CASSYGQVYEQYF. In nucleotides, the CDR3 is TGTGCCAGCAGTTACGGACAGGTCTACGAGCAGTACTTC.

This clonotype was recorded at least ten times. The V and J genes are TRBV6-1 and TRBJ1-5, with D maybe TRBD1 (5 bases). Germline V gene lookup returns CDR1 MNHNS and CDR2 SASEGT. This CDR3 contains 14 residues. V lost 4 bases to trimming and J lost 5 bases, with 12 bases between them. The CDR3 here is CASSARQRDQPQHF. The CDR3, as DNA: TGTGCCAGCAGTGCCCGACAGAGGGATCAGCCCCAGCATTTT.

On this clonotype itself: Mismatch with germline at one junction end may stem from a read error. The chain uses TRBV5-6 and TRBJ2-2; TRBD2 is a possible D gene (5 bases). The CDR3 has 11 amino acids. Germline V gives CDR1 SGHDT, CDR2 YYEEEE. The CDR3 protein is CASSLTGELCF. DNA for the CDR3: TGTGCCAGCAGCTTGACTGGGGAGCTGTGTTTT.

The chain joins TRBV11-1 to TRBJ2-2; 8 nucleotides agree with TRBD2. The germline V gene has CDR1 SGHAT and CDR2 FQDESV (reference sequence). V lost 5 bases, J lost 4 bases, and 9 bases stayed unmatched. The length of the CDR3 is 16 residues. For the CDR3, the DNA is TGTGCCAGCAGCGCTCGGGCGGGAGGAATCACCGGGGAGCTGTTTTTT. This codes for CASSARAGGITGELFF.

This rearrangement joins TRBV5-1 to TRBJ1-6, with a tentative D call TRBD1 (5 bases). The CDR3 totals 14 residues. Germline values: CDR1 SGHRS, CDR2 YFSETQ. V was shortened by 3 bases and J by 10 bases, with 14 bases between the two germline ends. The CDR3 bases are TGCGCCAGCAGCTCGACGGCTGAGGGGTCACCCCTCCACTTT. Amino acid sequence: CASSSTAEGSPLHF.

This clonotype was counted a few times. This chain uses TRBV29-1 with TRBJ2-7, with 9 bases aligning to TRBD2. CDR1 is SQVTM, CDR2 ANQGSEA, per germline. CDR3 size: 12 residues. Trimming cost V 4 bases and J 2 bases; bases outside gene matches: 0. The CDR3 coding sequence is TGCAGCGTTGTAGCGGGGGCCTACGAGCAGTACTTC. Amino acid sequence: CSVVAGAYEQYF.

This clonotype was counted ten times or more. The chain is built from TRBV2 and TRBJ2-5; tentative D call: TRBD2 (7 bases). Germline V gene data show CDR1 as SNHLY and CDR2 as FYNNEI. CDR3 size: 16 residues. With 3 bases removed from V and 2 bases from J, the gap between germline ends came to 16 bases. The CDR3: CASSEFGGRQQETQYF. The CDR3 DNA reads TGTGCCAGCAGTGAGTTCGGGGGGCGACAGCAAGAGACCCAGTACTTC.